This T cell receptor beta chain was found in a study of Ad26.COV2.S vaccination and SARS-CoV-2 variants. V was trimmed by 3 bases and J by 9 bases, leaving 10 bases between them. The CDR3 loop spans 12 amino acids. Germline V gives CDR1 SGHAT, CDR2 FQNNGV. Using immunoSEQ multiplex PCR, the repertoire was profiled, and TCRdb retains in-frame clones only, with some absent. The sample shows fewer than 500,000 clones, 80% to 95% of them seen only once. Treatment indicated: around 19 received Ad26.COV2.S at low or high dose, single or two shots; five or six received placebo; per-sample allocation not given. Samples were taken on day 63 after the first vaccine or placebo injection.

Sequencing was performed on peripheral blood, taken in a trial of Ad26.COV2.S vaccine versus placebo. The V and J genes are TRBV11-2 and TRBJ2-3, with D perhaps TRBD2 (6 bases). The clonotype was recovered from a person aged 18-65 years who received the Ad26.COV2.S COVID-19 vaccine or a placebo. The CDR3 reads CASSFGGDTQYF. CDR3 nucleotides: TGTGCCAGCAGCTTCGGGGGAGACACGCAGTATTTT.